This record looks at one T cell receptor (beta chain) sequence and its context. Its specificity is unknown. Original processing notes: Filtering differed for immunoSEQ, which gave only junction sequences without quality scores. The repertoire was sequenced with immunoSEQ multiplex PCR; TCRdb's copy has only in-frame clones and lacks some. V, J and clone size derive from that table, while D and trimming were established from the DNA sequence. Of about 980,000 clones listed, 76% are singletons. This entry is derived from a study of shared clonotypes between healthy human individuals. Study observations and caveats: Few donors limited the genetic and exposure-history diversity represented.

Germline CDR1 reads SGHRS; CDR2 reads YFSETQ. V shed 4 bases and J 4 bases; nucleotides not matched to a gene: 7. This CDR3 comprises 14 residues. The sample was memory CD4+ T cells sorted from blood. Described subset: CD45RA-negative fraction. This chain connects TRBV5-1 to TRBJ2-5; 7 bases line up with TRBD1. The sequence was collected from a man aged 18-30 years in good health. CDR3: CASSQPTGVETQYF. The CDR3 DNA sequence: TGCGCCAGCAGCCAACCCACAGGGGTAGAGACCCAGTACTTC.